The 32 T cell receptor beta chains in this list originate from one sample, sequenced in a study of blood T cell repertoires in COVID-19. The data were produced by immunoSEQ multiplex PCR, yet TCRdb's version contains in-frame clones alone and is incomplete. The sample records about 50,000 clones, 87% being singletons. The sequenced sample was peripheral blood. These receptors were taken from a woman older than 75 with COVID-19, enrolled during active disease.

This rearrangement joins TRBV2 to TRBJ1-5, with TRBD1 as a possible D gene (6 bases). Per germline, CDR1 SNHLY and CDR2 FYNNEI. V lost 6 bases to trimming and J lost 6 bases, with 12 bases between them. The length of the CDR3 is 13 residues. CDR3 sequence: CASSRDKGQPQHF. CDR3 DNA sequence: TGTGCCAGCAGCCGGGACAAGGGTCAGCCCCAGCATTTT.

V gene TRBV5-8 combines with J gene TRBJ2-7, with 7 bases matching TRBD1. Trimming cost V 0 bases and J 2 bases; bases outside gene matches: 5. This CDR3 region has 15 residues. The germline V gene has CDR1 SGHTS and CDR2 YDEGEE. The CDR3 DNA reads as TGTGCCAGCAGCTTGGACGCCCAGGGGGCCTACGAGCAGTACTTC. Translated, it gives CASSLDAQGAYEQYF.

The chain employs TRBV20-1 and TRBJ1-4; D gene unclear. Germline loops: CDR1 DFQATT, CDR2 SNEGSKA (reference sequence). The CDR3 has 14 residues. Trimming pared 3 bases from V and 10 bases from J, leaving 18 bases between. DNA for the CDR3: TGCAGTGCTAGTCTACAGCCCGTGTCAGGAAAACTGTTTTTT. It yields the protein CSASLQPVSGKLFF.

The chain uses TRBV19 and TRBJ1-6; 8 bases agree with TRBD1. The CDR3 totals 14 residues. V was pared by 6 bases and J by 9 bases, with 7 bases of the junction left unmatched. From germline, CDR1 is LNHDA and CDR2 SQIVND (reference sequence). Here the CDR3 reads CASSPQGAPSPLHF. Here the CDR3 DNA reads TGTGCCAGTAGCCCGCAGGGGGCCCCTTCACCCCTCCACTTT. Based on the CDR3 plus reference TRBV19 and TRBJ1-6, the full variable domain is DGGITQSPKYLFRKEGQNVTLSCEQNLNHDAMYWYRQDPGQGLRLIYYSQIVNDFQKGDIAEGYSVSREKKESFPLTVTSAQKNPTAFYLCASSPQGAPSPLHFGNGTRLTVT.

V usage is TRBV19 and J usage is TRBJ1-5; TRBD1 matches at 7 bases. This CDR3 has 14 amino acids. Germline-derived CDR1 and CDR2 are LNHDA and SQIVND (reference sequence). With 5 bases clipped from V and 2 bases from J, the junction kept 3 bases outside the gene matches. CDR3 sequence (DNA): TGTGCCAGTAGTGACAGGGATCGCAATCAGCCCCAGCATTTT. It specifies CASSDRDRNQPQHF. The entire variable domain, with the rest obtained from reference TRBV19 and TRBJ1-5, is as follows: DGGITQSPKYLFRKEGQNVTLSCEQNLNHDAMYWYRQDPGQGLRLIYYSQIVNDFQKGDIAEGYSVSREKKESFPLTVTSAQKNPTAFYLCASSDRDRNQPQHFGDGTRLSIL.

The J gene is TRBJ2-3, the V gene TRBV14; D not resolved. The V end lost 2 bases, the J end lost 8 bases, and 8 bases lay between the germline ends. The CDR3 contains 12 residues. Germline loops: CDR1 SGHDN, CDR2 FVKESK. As DNA, the CDR3 is TGTGCCAGCAGCCAACATCGCGGTACGCAGTATTTT. Amino acids: CASSQHRGTQYF. Based on the CDR3 plus reference TRBV14 and TRBJ2-3, the full variable domain is EAGVTQFPSHSVIEKGQTVTLRCDPISGHDNLYWYRRVMGKEIKFLLHFVKESKQDESGMPNNRFLAERTGGTYSTLKVQPAELEDSGVYFCASSQHRGTQYFGPGTRLTVL.

The chain carries TRBV6-1 and TRBJ2-7, with D possibly being TRBD2 (7 bases). Germline lookup yields CDR1 MNHNS and CDR2 SASEGT. The V and J ends lost 0 bases and 2 bases respectively, with 11 bases between them. The CDR3 has 15 residues. CDR3 DNA sequence: TGTGCCAGCAGTGAAGCGGGAGGGGGTCCCTACGAGCAGTACTTC. It yields the protein CASSEAGGGPYEQYF.

The CDR3 here is CASTPGVLMNTEAFF. Written as DNA, the CDR3 is TGTGCCAGCACCCCAGGGGTCCTAATGAACACTGAAGCTTTCTTT. The chain recombines TRBV5-4 with TRBJ1-1, with D maybe TRBD1 (6 bases). This CDR3 region has 15 residues. CDR1 and CDR2 (germline): SGHNT, YYREEE (reference sequence). With 6 bases removed from V and 0 bases from J, the gap between germline ends came to 15 bases.

The chain has TRBV7-8 and TRBJ1-1; D gene unclear. The CDR3 consists of 13 residues. V was cut by 1 base and J by 5 bases, with 8 bases left in between. The V gene's germline CDR1 is SGHVS and CDR2 FQNEAQ. For the CDR3, the DNA is TGTGCCAGCAGCTTAGGCAGGAGGACTGAAGCTTTCTTT. Its protein is CASSLGRRTEAFF.

The V call is TRBV6-5, the J call TRBJ1-1; a weak D match, TRBD1 (5 bases). Trimming removed 6 bases at V and 1 base at J, with 15 bases between. Germline V gene sequence: CDR1 MNHEY, CDR2 SVGAGI. The CDR3 extends over 15 amino acids. The CDR3 DNA reads as TGTGCCAGCAGCACCCAGGCGGGGGGGAACACTGAAGCTTTCTTT. It encodes CASSTQAGGNTEAFF.

The CDR3, as DNA: TGTGCCTGGAGTGCTCTTTTGATGGACAGGGGCGACTCGAACACTGAAGCTTTCTTT. Translation gives CAWSALLMDRGDSNTEAFF. V is TRBV30 and J is TRBJ1-1; 9 positions match TRBD1. The V gene end was trimmed by 1 base and the J gene end by 1 base; junction bases not matched to a gene: 16. The CDR3 has 19 residues. The germline V gene has CDR1 GTSNPN and CDR2 SVGIG (reference sequence).

This sequence joins TRBV6-2 or TRBV6-3 and TRBJ2-5; TRBD1 matches at 10 bases. V shed 0 bases, J shed 1 base, and the junction held 8 bases outside the gene matches. There are 18 residues in the CDR3. Germline CDR1 reads MNHEY; CDR2 reads SVGEGT. The CDR3 nucleotides read TGTGCCAGCAGTTACTCCAAGCGGACAGGGGGTATCCAAGAGACCCAGTACTTC. This translates into CASSYSKRTGGIQETQYF.

This clone was counted between two and nine times. This chain links TRBV19 with TRBJ2-1; 7 nucleotides agree with TRBD2. The CDR3 is 18 residues long. The V and J ends lost 2 bases and 1 base, in that order; junction bases with no gene match: 11. Germline V gives CDR1 LNHDA, CDR2 SQIVND (reference sequence). The DNA for the CDR3 is TGTGCCAGTAGTATATGGGGAGGGATAGACGGGTCCTACAATGAGCAGTTCTTC. This codes for CASSIWGGIDGSYNEQFF.

This sequence joins TRBV28 and TRBJ1-1; D gene ambiguous. V was clipped by 6 bases and J by 0 bases, with 11 bases between them. Per the germline V gene, CDR1 is MDHEN and CDR2 is SYDVKM. This CDR3 has 14 amino acids. The CDR3 DNA reads as TGTGCCAGCAGGTGGAGCCGGATGAACACTGAAGCTTTCTTT. Encoded protein: CASRWSRMNTEAFF.

The chain uses TRBV7-3 and TRBJ2-2; no reliable D call. V lost 2 bases and J lost 7, with 8 bases in between. Germline V gene lookup returns CDR1 SGHTA and CDR2 FQGTGA. The CDR3 is 13 amino acids. This CDR3 is CASSLLRGGELFF. In nucleotides, the CDR3 is TGTGCCAGCAGCTTACTTAGAGGCGGGGAGCTGTTTTTT.

The V and J genes are TRBV5-6 and TRBJ1-1; D gene unclear. The V end was cut by 2 bases, the J end by 2 bases, with 13 bases between. Germline V gene data show CDR1 as SGHDT and CDR2 as YYEEEE. CDR3 length: 15 amino acids. The CDR3 loop is CASSFFDAGNTEAFF. The CDR3 region has the DNA TGTGCCAGCAGCTTTTTTGATGCGGGTAACACTGAAGCTTTCTTT.

V gene TRBV19 combines with J gene TRBJ1-1, with D possibly being TRBD1 (6 bases). The CDR3 extends over 13 amino acids. The germline gives CDR1 LNHDA, CDR2 SQIVND (reference sequence). V was shortened by 0 bases and J by 5 bases, with 7 bases between the two germline ends. In nucleotides, the CDR3 is TGTGCCAGTAGTATAGAAAGGGGGACTGAAGCTTTCTTT. Its translation is CASSIERGTEAFF.

This chain connects TRBV6-1 to TRBJ1-5, with a tentative D call TRBD1 (5 bases). The length of the CDR3 is 16 residues. The V gene's germline CDR1 is MNHNS and CDR2 SASEGT. Between the trimmed V and J ends, which lost 4 bases and 3 bases, there was a span of 16 bases. Here the CDR3 reads CASSAYYTGHNQPQHF. Here the CDR3 DNA reads TGTGCCAGCAGTGCCTATTATACAGGACACAATCAGCCCCAGCATTTT.

The rearrangement links TRBV2 to TRBJ1-1, with D possibly matching TRBD1 (6 bases). CDR3 size: 13 residues. V gave up 8 bases and J gave up 8 bases, with 18 bases separating them. The germline CDR1 and CDR2 sequences are SNHLY and FYNNEI. The CDR3 region is CASRPLRTGEAFF. The CDR3 region has the DNA TGTGCCAGCCGGCCTCTACGCACAGGGGAAGCTTTCTTT.

This chain uses TRBV9 with TRBJ2-1; TRBD2 matches at 11 bases. V was pared by 4 bases and J by 4 bases, with 4 bases of the junction left unmatched. There are 15 residues in the CDR3. The germline V gene encodes CDR1 SGDLS and CDR2 YYNGEE. The CDR3 protein is CASSPSGGPYNEQFF. The CDR3 coding sequence is TGTGCCAGCAGCCCTAGCGGGGGGCCTTACAATGAGCAGTTCTTC.

This clone was picked up a small number of times. This sequence joins TRBV7-9 and TRBJ1-2; D not resolved. The CDR3 contains 13 residues. V lost 1 base and J 5 bases, leaving 8 bases between the germline ends. Per germline, CDR1 SEHNR and CDR2 FQNEAQ (reference sequence). The CDR3 region is CASSLGEGYGYTF. The CDR3 nucleotides read TGTGCCAGCAGCTTAGGGGAGGGATATGGCTACACCTTC.

J is TRBJ2-2 and V is TRBV3-1 (or the pseudogene TRBV3-2), with a possible D match to TRBD2 (5 bases). The CDR3 loop spans 14 amino acids. Germline V gives CDR1 LGHDT, CDR2 YNNKEL (reference sequence). V was trimmed by 3 bases and J by 3 bases, leaving 8 bases between them. The CDR3 sequence is CASSQGVDTGELFF. The CDR3 bases are TGTGCCAGCAGCCAGGGAGTGGACACCGGGGAGCTGTTTTTT.

This chain connects TRBV21-1 to TRBJ2-2; the DNA was not compared with TRBD1, the D call given in the table. TRBV21-1 is a listed pseudogene. There are 14 residues in the CDR3. The CDR3 is CASSKALRAGELFF. The CDR3 region has the DNA TGTGCCAGCAGCAAAGCGCTCAGGGCCGGGGAGCTGTTTTTT.

This rearrangement joins TRBV4-1 to TRBJ2-2; a weak D match, TRBD2 (6 bases). Germline CDR1 reads MGHRA; CDR2 reads YSYEKL. The V end lost 1 base, the J end lost 2 bases, and 11 bases lay between the germline ends. This CDR3 has 16 amino acids. The CDR3 loop reads CASSQGGRLNTGELFF. In DNA, the CDR3 is TGCGCCAGCAGCCAAGGGGGGAGGCTCAACACCGGGGAGCTGTTTTTT.

This clone was seen more than once but under ten times. This rearrangement joins TRBV5-1 to TRBJ1-3, with D unclear. Germline values: CDR1 SGHRS, CDR2 YFSETQ. CDR3 length equals 15 residues. V shed 0 bases and J shed 0 bases, with 7 bases lying between them. This CDR3 reads CASSLGQNSGNTIYF. The DNA for the CDR3 is TGCGCCAGCAGCTTGGGACAAAACTCTGGAAACACCATATATTTT.

V and J are TRBV6-5 and TRBJ1-5; TRBD1 matches at 9 bases. The junction had 5 bases not matched to a gene; V was cut back by 4 bases and J by 4 bases. The CDR3 contains 15 residues. Germline V gene sequence: CDR1 MNHEY, CDR2 SVGAGI. CDR3 sequence reads: CASSSTGGGNQPQHF. DNA of the CDR3: TGTGCCAGCAGTTCGACAGGGGGGGGGAATCAGCCCCAGCATTTT.

The chain carries TRBV28 and TRBJ1-2; possible D gene TRBD1, 5 bases. The CDR3 extends over 14 amino acids. Germline V gene data show CDR1 as MDHEN and CDR2 as SYDVKM. Trimming took off 1 base at V and 4 bases at J, with 10 bases between the two ends. The CDR3 is CASSLLPGSYGYTF. The CDR3 DNA follows: TGTGCCAGCAGTTTATTACCAGGGTCCTATGGCTACACCTTC.

The chain couples TRBV6-5 to TRBJ1-4, with D maybe TRBD1 (6 bases). This CDR3 is 16 amino acids long. Germline V lookup: CDR1 MNHEY, CDR2 SVGAGI. V was cut by 0 bases and J by 0 bases, with 8 bases left in between. The CDR3, as DNA: TGTGCCAGCAGTTACTCGAGGACAGCAACTAATGAAAAACTGTTTTTT. Amino acid sequence: CASSYSRTATNEKLFF.

This chain uses TRBV21-1 with TRBJ1-1; the D call of TRBD1 is as the table states it, not checked on the DNA. TRBV21-1 corresponds to a pseudogene. CDR3 size: 18 residues. CDR3 DNA sequence: TGTGCCAGCAGCAAAGCGGAGAAAGGACAGCCTTGGAACACTGAAGCTTTCTTT. Translating it yields CASSKAEKGQPWNTEAFF.

This chain connects TRBV27 to TRBJ1-2, with TRBD1 matching 9 bases. The CDR3 is 17 amino acids. Germline-derived CDR1 and CDR2 are MNHEY and SMNVEV (reference sequence). With 3 bases clipped from V and 2 bases from J, the junction kept 10 bases outside the gene matches. In DNA form, the CDR3 reads TGTGCCAGCAGTTTGGCCCGGGGACAGGGCGTCAACTATGGCTACACCTTC. It encodes CASSLARGQGVNYGYTF.

The chain recombines TRBV7-8 with TRBJ1-2; weak D call: TRBD1 (5 bases). The germline gives CDR1 SGHVS, CDR2 FQNEAQ. V gave up 5 bases and J gave up 8 bases, with 21 bases separating them. This CDR3 has 15 amino acids. DNA of the CDR3: TGTGCCAGCAGCCCACGGACACCACGGTTAGGCGGCTACACCTTC. It translates to CASSPRTPRLGGYTF.

The chain joins TRBV7-9 to TRBJ2-1; 7 bases align to TRBD1. The CDR3 covers 15 residues. With 2 bases clipped from V and 7 bases from J, the junction kept 8 bases outside the gene matches. The germline gives CDR1 SEHNR, CDR2 FQNEAQ (reference sequence). CDR3 bases: TGTGCCAGCAGCTTACCTCCGGACAGGACAAATGAGCAGTTCTTC. It translates to CASSLPPDRTNEQFF.